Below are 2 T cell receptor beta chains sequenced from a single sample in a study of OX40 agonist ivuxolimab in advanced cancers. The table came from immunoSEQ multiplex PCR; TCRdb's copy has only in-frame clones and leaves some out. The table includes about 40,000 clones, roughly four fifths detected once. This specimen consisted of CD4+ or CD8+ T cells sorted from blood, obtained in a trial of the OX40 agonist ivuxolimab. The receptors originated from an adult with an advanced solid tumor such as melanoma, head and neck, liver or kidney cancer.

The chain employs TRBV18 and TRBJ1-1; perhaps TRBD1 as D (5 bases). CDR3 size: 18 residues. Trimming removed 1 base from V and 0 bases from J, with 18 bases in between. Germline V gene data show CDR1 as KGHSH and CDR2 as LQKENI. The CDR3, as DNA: TGTGCCAGCTCACCACTTATGGGAGGCGAGGGGATGAACACTGAAGCTTTCTTT. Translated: CASSPLMGGEGMNTEAFF.

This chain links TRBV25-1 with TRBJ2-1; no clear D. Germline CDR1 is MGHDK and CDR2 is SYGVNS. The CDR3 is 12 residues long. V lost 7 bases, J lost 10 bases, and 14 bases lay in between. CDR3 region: CASTNWKEEQFF. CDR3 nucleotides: TGTGCCAGCACCAATTGGAAGGAAGAGCAGTTCTTC.